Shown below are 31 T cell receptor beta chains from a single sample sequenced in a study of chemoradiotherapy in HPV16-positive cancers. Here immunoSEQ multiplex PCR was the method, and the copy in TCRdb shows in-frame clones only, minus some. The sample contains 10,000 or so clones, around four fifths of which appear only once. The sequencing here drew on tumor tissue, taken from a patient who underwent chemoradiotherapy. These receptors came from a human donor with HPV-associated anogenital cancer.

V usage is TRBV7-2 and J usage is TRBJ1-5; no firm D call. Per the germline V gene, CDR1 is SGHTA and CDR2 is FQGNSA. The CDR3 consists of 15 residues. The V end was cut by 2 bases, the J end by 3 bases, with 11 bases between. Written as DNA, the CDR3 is TGTGCCAGCAGCTTAAGGTCCGGGCCCAATCAGCCCCAGCATTTT. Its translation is CASSLRSGPNQPQHF.

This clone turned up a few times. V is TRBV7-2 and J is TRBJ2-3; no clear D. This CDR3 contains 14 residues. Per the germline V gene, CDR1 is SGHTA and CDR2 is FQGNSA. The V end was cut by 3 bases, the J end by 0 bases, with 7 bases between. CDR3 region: CASSLILSTDTQYF. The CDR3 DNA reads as TGTGCCAGCAGCTTGATACTGAGCACAGATACGCAGTATTTT.

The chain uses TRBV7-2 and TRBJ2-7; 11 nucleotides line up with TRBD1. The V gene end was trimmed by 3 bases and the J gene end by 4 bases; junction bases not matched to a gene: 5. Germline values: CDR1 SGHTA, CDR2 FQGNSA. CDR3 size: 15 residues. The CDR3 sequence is CASSFWTGGNYEQYF. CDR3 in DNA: TGTGCCAGCAGCTTTTGGACAGGGGGCAATTACGAGCAGTACTTC. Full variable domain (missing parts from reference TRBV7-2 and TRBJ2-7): GAGVSQSPSNKVTEKGKDVELRCDPISGHTALYWYRQSLGQGLEFLIYFQGNSAPDKSGLPSDRFSAERTGGSVSTLTIQRTQQEDSAVYLCASSFWTGGNYEQYFGPGTRLTVT.

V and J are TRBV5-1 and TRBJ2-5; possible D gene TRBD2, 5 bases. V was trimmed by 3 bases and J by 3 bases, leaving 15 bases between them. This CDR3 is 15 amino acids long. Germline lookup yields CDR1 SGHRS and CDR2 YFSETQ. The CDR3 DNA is TGCGCCAGCAGCTACGGGTTACTAGGAGAAGAGACCCAGTACTTC. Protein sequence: CASSYGLLGEETQYF.

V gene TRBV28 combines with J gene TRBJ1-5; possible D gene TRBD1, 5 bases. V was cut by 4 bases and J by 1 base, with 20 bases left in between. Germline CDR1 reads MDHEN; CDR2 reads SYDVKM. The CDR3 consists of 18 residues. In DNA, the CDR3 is TGTGCCAGCAGTTCAGCGGAGGGGAGTGCCTACAGCAATCAGCCCCAGCATTTT. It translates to CASSSAEGSAYSNQPQHF.

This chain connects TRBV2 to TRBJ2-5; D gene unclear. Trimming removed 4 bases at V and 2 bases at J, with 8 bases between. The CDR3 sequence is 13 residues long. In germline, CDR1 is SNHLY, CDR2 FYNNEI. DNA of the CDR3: TGTGCCAGCAGTGTTTCAGTTCAAGAGACCCAGTACTTC. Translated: CASSVSVQETQYF.

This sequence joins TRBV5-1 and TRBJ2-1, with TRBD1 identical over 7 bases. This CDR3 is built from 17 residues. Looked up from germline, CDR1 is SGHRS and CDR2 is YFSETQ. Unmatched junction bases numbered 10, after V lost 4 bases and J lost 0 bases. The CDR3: CASSKAGQDFSYNEQFF. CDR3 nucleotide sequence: TGCGCCAGCAGCAAGGCCGGACAGGATTTCTCCTACAATGAGCAGTTCTTC.

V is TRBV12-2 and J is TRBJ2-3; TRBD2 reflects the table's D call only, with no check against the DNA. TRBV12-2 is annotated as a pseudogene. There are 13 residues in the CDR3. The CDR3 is CASRRTGTDTQYF. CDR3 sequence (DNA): TGTGCAAGTCGGAGGACTGGCACAGATACGCAGTATTTT.

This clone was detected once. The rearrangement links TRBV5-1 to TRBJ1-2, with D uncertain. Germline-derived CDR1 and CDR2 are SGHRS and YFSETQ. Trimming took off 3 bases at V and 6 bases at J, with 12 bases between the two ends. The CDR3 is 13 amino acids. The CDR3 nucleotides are TGCGCCAGCAGCTCCGACGGGTGGAATGGCTACACCTTC. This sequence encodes CASSSDGWNGYTF. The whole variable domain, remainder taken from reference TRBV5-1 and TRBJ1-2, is KAGVTQTPRYLIKTRGQQVTLSCSPISGHRSVSWYQQTPGQGLQFLFEYFSETQRNKGNFPGRFSGRQFSNSRSEMNVSTLELGDSALYLCASSSDGWNGYTFGSGTRLTVV.

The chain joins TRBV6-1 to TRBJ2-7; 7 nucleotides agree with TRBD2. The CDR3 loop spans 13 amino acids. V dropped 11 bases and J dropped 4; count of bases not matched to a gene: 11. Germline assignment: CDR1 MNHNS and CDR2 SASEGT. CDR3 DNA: TGTGCCGCTCACTACGAGCGGGGATACGAGCAGTACTTC. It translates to CAAHYERGYEQYF.

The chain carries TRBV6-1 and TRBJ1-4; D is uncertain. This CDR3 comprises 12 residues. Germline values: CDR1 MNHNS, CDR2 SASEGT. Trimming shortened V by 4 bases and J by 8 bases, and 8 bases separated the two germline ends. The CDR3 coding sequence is TGTGCCAGCAGTGCCCGACGGGAAAAACTGTTTTTT. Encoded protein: CASSARREKLFF.

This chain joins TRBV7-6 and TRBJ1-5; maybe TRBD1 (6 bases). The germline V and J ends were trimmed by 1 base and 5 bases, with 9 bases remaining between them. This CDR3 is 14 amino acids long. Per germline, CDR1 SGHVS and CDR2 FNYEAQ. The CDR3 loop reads CASSLEQGHQPQHF. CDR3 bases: TGTGCCAGCAGCTTAGAACAGGGACATCAGCCCCAGCATTTT.

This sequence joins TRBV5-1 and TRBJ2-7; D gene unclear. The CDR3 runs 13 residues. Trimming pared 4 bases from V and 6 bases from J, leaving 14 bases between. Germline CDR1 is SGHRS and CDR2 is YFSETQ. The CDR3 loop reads CASSGLGPGEQYF. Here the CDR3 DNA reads TGCGCCAGCAGCGGGCTAGGACCCGGCGAGCAGTACTTC.

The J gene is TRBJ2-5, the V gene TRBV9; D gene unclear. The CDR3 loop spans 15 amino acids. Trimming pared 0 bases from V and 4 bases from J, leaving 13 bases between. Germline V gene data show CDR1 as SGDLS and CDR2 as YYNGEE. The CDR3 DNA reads TGTGCCAGCAGCGTAGGAGGCACCTCGAGAGAGACCCAGTACTTC. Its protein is CASSVGGTSRETQYF.

DNA of the CDR3: TGTGCCAGCAGTTTCCTACCCCCCCTTAACACCGGGGAGCTGTTTTTT. It encodes CASSFLPPLNTGELFF. V usage is TRBV27 and J usage is TRBJ2-2; D uncertain. CDR1 is MNHEY and CDR2 is SMNVEV in the germline V gene (reference sequence). The CDR3 is 16 residues long. V lost 3 bases and J 2 bases, leaving 13 bases between the germline ends.

The CDR3 is CASSYSFGPYEQYF. The CDR3 bases are TGTGCCAGCAGTTACTCGTTTGGACCCTACGAGCAGTACTTC. V usage is TRBV6-5 and J usage is TRBJ2-5, with unresolved D. The J call may be incorrect, as the DNA end agrees better with TRBJ2-7. The CDR3 loop spans 14 amino acids. Germline CDR1 is MNHEY and CDR2 is SVGAGI.

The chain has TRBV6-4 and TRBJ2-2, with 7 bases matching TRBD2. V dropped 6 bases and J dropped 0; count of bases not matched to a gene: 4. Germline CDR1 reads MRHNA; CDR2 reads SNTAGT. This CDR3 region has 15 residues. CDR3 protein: CASSREVANTGELFF. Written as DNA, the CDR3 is TGTGCCAGCAGCCGGGAGGTCGCGAACACCGGGGAGCTGTTTTTT.

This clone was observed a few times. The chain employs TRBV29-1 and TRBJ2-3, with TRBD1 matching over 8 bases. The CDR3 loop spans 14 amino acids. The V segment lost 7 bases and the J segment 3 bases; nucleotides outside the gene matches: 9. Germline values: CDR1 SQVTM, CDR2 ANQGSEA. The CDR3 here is CSAEGRGRTDTQYF. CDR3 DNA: TGCAGCGCCGAGGGCAGGGGGCGAACAGATACGCAGTATTTT.

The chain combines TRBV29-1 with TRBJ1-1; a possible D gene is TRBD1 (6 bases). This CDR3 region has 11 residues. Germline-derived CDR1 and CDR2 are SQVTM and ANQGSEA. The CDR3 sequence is CAGVRGTEAFF. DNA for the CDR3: TGCGCTGGGGTGAGGGGGACTGAAGCTTTCTTT.

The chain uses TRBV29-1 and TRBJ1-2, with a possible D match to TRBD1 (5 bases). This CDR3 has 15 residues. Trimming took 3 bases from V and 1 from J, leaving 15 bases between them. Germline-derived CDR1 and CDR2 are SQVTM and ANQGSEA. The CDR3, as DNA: TGCAGCGTTGAGACAGAGGAAGAAGTTAACTATGGCTACACCTTC. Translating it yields CSVETEEEVNYGYTF.

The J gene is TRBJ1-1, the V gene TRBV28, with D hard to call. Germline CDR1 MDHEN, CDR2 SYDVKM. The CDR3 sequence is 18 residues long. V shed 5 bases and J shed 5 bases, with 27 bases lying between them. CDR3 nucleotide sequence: TGTGCCAGCAGTCGAGGAACCGGACGTCCCAGAGGCTCGACTGAAGCTTTCTTT. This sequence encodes CASSRGTGRPRGSTEAFF.

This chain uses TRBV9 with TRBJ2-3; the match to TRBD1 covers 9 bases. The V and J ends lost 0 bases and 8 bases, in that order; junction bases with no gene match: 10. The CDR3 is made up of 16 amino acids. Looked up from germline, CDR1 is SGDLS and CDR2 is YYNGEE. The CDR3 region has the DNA TGTGCCAGCAGCGTAGGACAGGGGGGAACGAGGGGTACGCAGTATTTT. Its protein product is CASSVGQGGTRGTQYF.

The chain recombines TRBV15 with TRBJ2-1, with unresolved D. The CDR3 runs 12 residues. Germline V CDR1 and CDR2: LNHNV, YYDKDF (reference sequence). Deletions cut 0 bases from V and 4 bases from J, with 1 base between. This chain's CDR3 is CATSRDYNEQFF. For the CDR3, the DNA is TGTGCCACCAGCAGAGATTACAATGAGCAGTTCTTC.

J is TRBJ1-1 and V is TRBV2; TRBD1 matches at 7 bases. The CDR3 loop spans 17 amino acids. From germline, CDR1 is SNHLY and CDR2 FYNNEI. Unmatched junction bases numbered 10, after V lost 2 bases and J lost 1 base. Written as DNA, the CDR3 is TGTGCCAGCAGTGAAACCGGACAGGCAGGTGGGAACACTGAAGCTTTCTTT. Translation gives CASSETGQAGGNTEAFF.

The CDR3 sequence is CASSRDDRRTYEQYF. The CDR3 region has the DNA TGTGCCAGCAGCCGAGATGACAGAAGGACCTACGAGCAGTACTTC. The V call is TRBV11-2, the J call TRBJ2-7; possible D gene TRBD1, 5 bases. The germline V gene has CDR1 SGHAT and CDR2 FQNNGV. This CDR3 region has 15 residues. V dropped 5 bases and J dropped 2 bases, with 16 bases sitting between them.

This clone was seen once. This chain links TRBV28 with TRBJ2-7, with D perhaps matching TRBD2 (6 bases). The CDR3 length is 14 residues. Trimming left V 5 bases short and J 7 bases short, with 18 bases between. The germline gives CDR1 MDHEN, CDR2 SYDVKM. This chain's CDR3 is CASSPWSGDREQYF. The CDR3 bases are TGTGCCAGCAGTCCCTGGTCGGGGGATCGGGAGCAGTACTTC.

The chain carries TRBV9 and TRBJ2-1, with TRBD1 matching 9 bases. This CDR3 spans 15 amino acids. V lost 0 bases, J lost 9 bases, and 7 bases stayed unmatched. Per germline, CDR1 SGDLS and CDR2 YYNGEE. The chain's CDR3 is CASSVGGQGIGEQFF. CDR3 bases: TGTGCCAGCAGCGTAGGGGGACAGGGTATAGGTGAGCAGTTCTTC.

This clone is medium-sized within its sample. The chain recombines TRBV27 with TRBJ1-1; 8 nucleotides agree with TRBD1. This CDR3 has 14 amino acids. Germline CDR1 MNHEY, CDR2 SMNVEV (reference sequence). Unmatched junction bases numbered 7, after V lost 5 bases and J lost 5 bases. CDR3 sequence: CASSLLQGGTEAFF. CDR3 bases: TGTGCCAGCAGTCTATTACAGGGGGGGACTGAAGCTTTCTTT.

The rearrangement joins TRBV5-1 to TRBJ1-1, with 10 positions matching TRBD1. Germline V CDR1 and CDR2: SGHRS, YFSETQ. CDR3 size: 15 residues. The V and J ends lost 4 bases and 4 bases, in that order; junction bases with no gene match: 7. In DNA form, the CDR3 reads TGCGCCAGCAGCCGCGGGACAGGGGAGGGCACTGAAGCTTTCTTT. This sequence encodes CASSRGTGEGTEAFF.

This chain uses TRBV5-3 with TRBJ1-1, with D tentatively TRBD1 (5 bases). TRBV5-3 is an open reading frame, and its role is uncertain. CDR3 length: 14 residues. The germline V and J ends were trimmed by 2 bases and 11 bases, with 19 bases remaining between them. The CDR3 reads CARSFERRGDHAFF. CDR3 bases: TGTGCCAGAAGCTTTGAAAGAAGAGGGGATCACGCTTTCTTT.

The CDR3 DNA follows: TGTGCCAGCAGCTTAGACGATCAGCCCCAGCATTTT. Amino acid sequence: CASSLDDQPQHF. The genes are TRBV7-9 and TRBJ1-5; no clear D. The CDR3 has 12 amino acids. CDR1 and CDR2 (germline): SEHNR, FQNEAQ (reference sequence). V was pared by 1 base and J by 5 bases, with 3 bases between. The full variable domain, with the rest looked up from reference TRBV7-9 and TRBJ1-5, is DTGVSQNPRHKITKRGQNVTFRCDPISEHNRLYWYRQTLGQGPEFLTYFQNEAQLEKSRLLSDRFSAERPKGSFSTLEIQRTEQGDSAMYLCASSLDDQPQHFGDGTRLSIL.